This T cell receptor beta chain was captured by sequencing in a study of blood T cell repertoires in COVID-19. For the study at large: Specimens from acute and convalescent COVID-19 originated in the United States, Italy and Spain. Sources were T cells, B-cell-depleted T cells, or PBMCs; the material itself was cDNA or gDNA.

Germline loops: CDR1 KGHSH, CDR2 LQKENI. V lost 3 bases to trimming and J lost 9 bases; unmatched junction nucleotides: 7. The length of the CDR3 is 13 residues. Original processing methods: The assay estimated nucleated cells by amplifying reference gene primers. The data were produced by immunoSEQ multiplex PCR, yet TCRdb's version contains in-frame clones alone and is incomplete. The V and J calls and the clone size are those of that table, but D and trimming were determined from the DNA. The repertoire has around 170,000 clones, more than 85% of them found once; the top ten carry under 0.7%. Sequenced: peripheral blood. The chain joins TRBV18 to TRBJ2-7, with TRBD2 matching over 8 bases. This TCR was sampled from a man in his fifties or sixties with COVID-19, enrolled during active disease. CDR3 bases: TGTGCCAGCTCACCGACTAGCGACGGAGCGCAGTACTTC. Translating gives CASSPTSDGAQYF. The full variable domain, its missing parts supplied by reference TRBV18 and TRBJ2-7, is NAGVMQNPRHLVRRRGQEARLRCSPMKGHSHVYWYRQLPEEGLKFMVYLQKENIIDESGMPKERFSAEFPKEGPSILRIQQVVRGDSAAYFCASSPTSDGAQYFGPGTRLTVT.